The rows below give T cell receptor beta chains drawn from one sample of a study of blood T cell repertoires in COVID-19. Using immunoSEQ multiplex PCR, the repertoire was profiled, and TCRdb retains in-frame clones only, with some absent. The sample consists of some 190,000 clones, around 80% of them appearing once. Sequenced: peripheral blood. The receptors shown here come from a woman aged 55-70 years with COVID-19, enrolled during active disease. Both conserved end residues are part of each CDR3. The D gene is left open where the match is weak. Only some rows state a clone size, as once, few, many or a class for expanded clones.

CDR3nt: TGTGCCAGCTTCCGGGACAGCTCATCCGGTGAGCAGTTCTTC; CDR3aa: CASFRDSSSGEQFF; abundance: .; j_gene: TRBJ2-1; v_gene: TRBV18; d_gene: TRBD1
CDR3nt: TGCGCCAGCCAAACTAGCGGCACAGATACGCAGTATTTT; CDR3aa: CASQTSGTDTQYF; abundance: .; j_gene: TRBJ2-3; v_gene: TRBV5-1; d_gene: TRBD2
CDR3nt: TGTGCCAGCAGCCAGCAAGCGGGGGCCGGGGAGCTGTTTTTT; CDR3aa: CASSQQAGAGELFF; abundance: once; j_gene: TRBJ2-2; v_gene: TRBV3-1/TRBV3-2; d_gene: TRBD2
CDR3nt: TGTGCCAGCAGCGTAGGTGTAGGGGGCCTGGAGACCCAGTACTTC; CDR3aa: CASSVGVGGLETQYF; abundance: .; j_gene: TRBJ2-5; v_gene: TRBV9; d_gene: TRBD1
CDR3nt: TGTGCCAGCAGTTCCCCCTTAAGCCGCCAAACTCCTAGCACAGATACGCAGTATTTT; CDR3aa: CASSSPLSRQTPSTDTQYF; abundance: .; j_gene: TRBJ2-3; v_gene: TRBV27; d_gene: .
CDR3nt: TGTGCCAGCAGTATTAGCGGGGTGGGAGAGACCCAGTACTTC; CDR3aa: CASSISGVGETQYF; abundance: few; j_gene: TRBJ2-5; v_gene: TRBV6-2/TRBV6-3; d_gene: TRBD2
CDR3nt: TGCGCCAGCGGGGGAGGAGAGAGAAATTCACCCCTCCACTTT; CDR3aa: CASGGGERNSPLHF; abundance: few; j_gene: TRBJ1-6; v_gene: TRBV5-1; d_gene: .
CDR3nt: TGTGCCAGCAGCCAAGTAGCGGGAGAGGTGGGCGGTGAGCAGTTCTTC; CDR3aa: CASSQVAGEVGGEQFF; abundance: .; j_gene: TRBJ2-1; v_gene: TRBV14; d_gene: TRBD2
CDR3nt: TGTGCCAGTGGATTGGGGGGGGATACGCAGTATTTT; CDR3aa: CASGLGGDTQYF; abundance: .; j_gene: TRBJ2-3; v_gene: TRBV19; d_gene: TRBD2
CDR3nt: TGTGCCAGTAGTAGGGCCAAACAGGGGGCGGCCACTGAAGCTTTCTTT; CDR3aa: CASSRAKQGAATEAFF; abundance: .; j_gene: TRBJ1-1; v_gene: TRBV19; d_gene: TRBD1
CDR3nt: TGTGCCAGTAATCAGGGGGCCTCAATCAGTGGCTACACCTTC; CDR3aa: CASNQGASISGYTF; abundance: .; j_gene: TRBJ1-2; v_gene: TRBV7-2; d_gene: TRBD1
CDR3nt: TGTGCCAGCAGCTTAGATCCAGGGTATTTCTACGAGCAGTACTTC; CDR3aa: CASSLDPGYFYEQYF; abundance: .; j_gene: TRBJ2-7; v_gene: TRBV11-1; d_gene: .
CDR3nt: TGTGCCAGCAGTTACCAGGGGACAGGGCCTAACTATGGCTACACCTTC; CDR3aa: CASSYQGTGPNYGYTF; abundance: .; j_gene: TRBJ1-2; v_gene: TRBV6-2/TRBV6-3; d_gene: TRBD1
CDR3nt: TGTGCCAGTAGTATCACCAGCGGGGGGTCCCAAGAGACCCAGTACTTC; CDR3aa: CASSITSGGSQETQYF; abundance: .; j_gene: TRBJ2-5; v_gene: TRBV19; d_gene: TRBD2
CDR3nt: TGTGCCAGCAGCTCAAACATCGGGACAGGCTTGTTTTTT; CDR3aa: CASSSNIGTGLFF; abundance: .; j_gene: TRBJ2-2; v_gene: TRBV7-3; d_gene: TRBD1
CDR3nt: TGTGCCAGCAGCCAGACAGGGCATAACCAGCCCCAGCATTTT; CDR3aa: CASSQTGHNQPQHF; abundance: .; j_gene: TRBJ1-5; v_gene: TRBV3-1/TRBV3-2; d_gene: TRBD1
CDR3nt: TGTGCCAGCAGCCCCTCCTCTAGCGGGGGGGAGGAGCTCGCAGATACGCAGTATTTT; CDR3aa: CASSPSSSGGEELADTQYF; abundance: .; j_gene: TRBJ2-3; v_gene: TRBV13; d_gene: TRBD2
CDR3nt: TGTGCCAGTAGTATCCGTAAGCAGGCCTTCAACACTGAAGCTTTCTTT; CDR3aa: CASSIRKQAFNTEAFF; abundance: .; j_gene: TRBJ1-1; v_gene: TRBV19; d_gene: .
CDR3nt: TGTGCCAGCACGCTATCGGGTACGGATACGCAGTATTTT; CDR3aa: CASTLSGTDTQYF; abundance: .; j_gene: TRBJ2-3; v_gene: TRBV5-4; d_gene: .
CDR3nt: TGTGCCAGCACCGAAGGTAGCGGGGGGTTTTATGAGCAGTTCTTC; CDR3aa: CASTEGSGGFYEQFF; abundance: .; j_gene: TRBJ2-1; v_gene: TRBV2; d_gene: TRBD2
CDR3nt: TGTGCCAGCAGCTTAGGACAGGGATCTGGAAACACCATATATTTT; CDR3aa: CASSLGQGSGNTIYF; abundance: .; j_gene: TRBJ1-3; v_gene: TRBV11-2; d_gene: TRBD1
CDR3nt: TGTGCCAGCCGCCCAGTCACTGAAGCTTTCTTT; CDR3aa: CASRPVTEAFF; abundance: .; j_gene: TRBJ1-1; v_gene: TRBV7-9; d_gene: .
CDR3nt: TGTGCCAGTACCCTGACAGTCTACTCTGGAAACACCATATATTTT; CDR3aa: CASTLTVYSGNTIYF; abundance: .; j_gene: TRBJ1-3; v_gene: TRBV19; d_gene: .
CDR3nt: TGTGCCACCCAGGCATCCTATAATTCACCCCTCCACTTT; CDR3aa: CATQASYNSPLHF; abundance: .; j_gene: TRBJ1-6; v_gene: TRBV2; d_gene: .
CDR3nt: TGTGCCAGCAGCTTTACTCCCCCAGGCGAGCAGTACTTC; CDR3aa: CASSFTPPGEQYF; abundance: .; j_gene: TRBJ2-7; v_gene: TRBV11-2; d_gene: .
CDR3nt: TGTGCCAGCACCATTACTTTGGACAGCTACACCGGGGAGCTGTTTTTT; CDR3aa: CASTITLDSYTGELFF; abundance: .; j_gene: TRBJ2-2; v_gene: TRBV28; d_gene: .
CDR3nt: TGTGCCAGCAGCCCACAGGGATGGGCCTACGAGCAGTACTTC; CDR3aa: CASSPQGWAYEQYF; abundance: once; j_gene: TRBJ2-7; v_gene: TRBV11-2; d_gene: .
CDR3nt: TGTGCCAGCAGCTCAACCGGGACAGGGGCATACACTGAAGCTTTCTTT; CDR3aa: CASSSTGTGAYTEAFF; abundance: few; j_gene: TRBJ1-1; v_gene: TRBV13; d_gene: TRBD1
CDR3nt: TGTGCCAGCAGCATTACAACACTAGCGCAAAATTGGGGCACAGATACGCAGTATTTT; CDR3aa: CASSITTLAQNWGTDTQYF; abundance: .; j_gene: TRBJ2-3; v_gene: TRBV7-2; d_gene: TRBD2
CDR3nt: TGCGCCAGCAGCTTGGAATACACAGATACGCAGTATTTT; CDR3aa: CASSLEYTDTQYF; abundance: .; j_gene: TRBJ2-3; v_gene: TRBV5-1; d_gene: .
CDR3nt: TGTGCCAGCAGCCCAGGACAGGCGAACACTGAAGCTTTCTTT; CDR3aa: CASSPGQANTEAFF; abundance: .; j_gene: TRBJ1-1; v_gene: TRBV7-3; d_gene: TRBD1
CDR3nt: TGTGCCAGCAGCCCCGCCCAGGGGGTAATATACCAAGAGACCCAGTACTTC; CDR3aa: CASSPAQGVIYQETQYF; abundance: .; j_gene: TRBJ2-5; v_gene: TRBV3-1/TRBV3-2; d_gene: TRBD1
CDR3nt: TGCAGCGTTGAAGAGGGCACCCACGAGCAGTACTTC; CDR3aa: CSVEEGTHEQYF; abundance: .; j_gene: TRBJ2-7; v_gene: TRBV29-1; d_gene: .
CDR3nt: TGTGCCAGCAGCCAAGGTTGGGGACAGGGTTCGAACTATGGCTACACCTTC; CDR3aa: CASSQGWGQGSNYGYTF; abundance: .; j_gene: TRBJ1-2; v_gene: TRBV3-1/TRBV3-2; d_gene: TRBD1
CDR3nt: TGTGCCACCAGAGTGGGACAGGGAACCGGGGAGCTGTTTTTT; CDR3aa: CATRVGQGTGELFF; abundance: .; j_gene: TRBJ2-2; v_gene: TRBV2; d_gene: TRBD1
CDR3nt: TGTGCCAGCAGCTTAGATCTAGCGGGAGGTTCCTACGAGCAGTACTTC; CDR3aa: CASSLDLAGGSYEQYF; abundance: once; j_gene: TRBJ2-7; v_gene: TRBV7-2; d_gene: TRBD2
CDR3nt: TGTGCCAGCAGCTTAGATTTGAGGGCCTCCTACGAGCAGTACTTC; CDR3aa: CASSLDLRASYEQYF; abundance: .; j_gene: TRBJ2-7; v_gene: TRBV7-2; d_gene: .
CDR3nt: TGCGCCAGCAGCTTGCCTCAGGGGGCAATGGTCTACGAGCAGTACTTC; CDR3aa: CASSLPQGAMVYEQYF; abundance: few; j_gene: TRBJ2-7; v_gene: TRBV5-1; d_gene: TRBD1
CDR3nt: TGTGCCTGGAGTGTGGAGGGGCGCATTCAGTACTTC; CDR3aa: CAWSVEGRIQYF; abundance: .; j_gene: TRBJ2-4; v_gene: TRBV30; d_gene: .
CDR3nt: TGTGCCAGCACGCCCGACGGACTCGGGGGTTCACCCCTCCACTTT; CDR3aa: CASTPDGLGGSPLHF; abundance: once; j_gene: TRBJ1-6; v_gene: TRBV6-1; d_gene: .
CDR3nt: TGTGCCAGCAGTGAAATCCCCCCAGGGGAGACCCAGTACTTC; CDR3aa: CASSEIPPGETQYF; abundance: .; j_gene: TRBJ2-5; v_gene: TRBV2; d_gene: .
CDR3nt: TGTGCCAGCAGCCGCCAAAGGCAGGGGGCATACGAGCAGTACTTC; CDR3aa: CASSRQRQGAYEQYF; abundance: .; j_gene: TRBJ2-7; v_gene: TRBV28; d_gene: TRBD1
CDR3nt: TGTGCCAGCAGCGACTCTACGCACCTCTATAATTCACCCCTCCACTTT; CDR3aa: CASSDSTHLYNSPLHF; abundance: .; j_gene: TRBJ1-6; v_gene: TRBV2; d_gene: .
CDR3nt: TGTGCCTGGAGTCGGACTAGCGGGGCCAGCCAGACCCAGTACTTC; CDR3aa: CAWSRTSGASQTQYF; abundance: .; j_gene: TRBJ2-5; v_gene: TRBV30; d_gene: TRBD2
CDR3nt: TGTGCCAGCAGCCAAGCCTCCGGGACAGGTGATTCACCCCTCCACTTT; CDR3aa: CASSQASGTGDSPLHF; abundance: once; j_gene: TRBJ1-6; v_gene: TRBV3-1/TRBV3-2; d_gene: TRBD1
CDR3nt: TGTGCCAGCAGTTTAGTGGCCTTTAATGAAAAACTGTTTTTT; CDR3aa: CASSLVAFNEKLFF; abundance: .; j_gene: TRBJ1-4; v_gene: TRBV27; d_gene: .
CDR3nt: TGTGCCAGCAGTGAAGCGTTGACATTGGTCAATCAGCCCCAGCATTTT; CDR3aa: CASSEALTLVNQPQHF; abundance: .; j_gene: TRBJ1-5; v_gene: TRBV6-1; d_gene: .
CDR3nt: TGCGCCAGCAGCCAAGGGACTAGCGGGAGAAGAGAGACCCAGTACTTC; CDR3aa: CASSQGTSGRRETQYF; abundance: .; j_gene: TRBJ2-5; v_gene: TRBV4-3; d_gene: TRBD2
CDR3nt: TGTGCCAGCAGTTCGGCAGGGGCTGGGGCCAACGTCCTGACTTTC; CDR3aa: CASSSAGAGANVLTF; abundance: .; j_gene: TRBJ2-6; v_gene: TRBV27; d_gene: .
CDR3nt: TGTGCCAGCTCACTCGGACAGGCTGAAGCTTTCTTT; CDR3aa: CASSLGQAEAFF; abundance: .; j_gene: TRBJ1-1; v_gene: TRBV18; d_gene: TRBD1
CDR3nt: TGCGCCAGCAGCTTCAAGGGACAGTTCGATTCACCCCTCCACTTT; CDR3aa: CASSFKGQFDSPLHF; abundance: few; j_gene: TRBJ1-6; v_gene: TRBV5-1; d_gene: TRBD1
CDR3nt: TGTGCCACCAGCAGAGGCGGGGTAGGAAACACCATATATTTT; CDR3aa: CATSRGGVGNTIYF; abundance: .; j_gene: TRBJ1-3; v_gene: TRBV15; d_gene: .
CDR3nt: TGTGCCAGCAGTTCTAGCGGCTCAATAAGCAATGAGCAGTTCTTC; CDR3aa: CASSSSGSISNEQFF; abundance: once; j_gene: TRBJ2-1; v_gene: TRBV28; d_gene: TRBD2
CDR3nt: TGTGCCAGCAGTACGGCGGGAGTTAATGAGCAGTTCTTC; CDR3aa: CASSTAGVNEQFF; abundance: .; j_gene: TRBJ2-1; v_gene: TRBV5-4; d_gene: TRBD2
CDR3nt: TGTGCCAGCAGCACACTTCAGGGTAGGGTCGCTTTCTTT; CDR3aa: CASSTLQGRVAFF; abundance: .; j_gene: TRBJ1-1; v_gene: TRBV9; d_gene: .